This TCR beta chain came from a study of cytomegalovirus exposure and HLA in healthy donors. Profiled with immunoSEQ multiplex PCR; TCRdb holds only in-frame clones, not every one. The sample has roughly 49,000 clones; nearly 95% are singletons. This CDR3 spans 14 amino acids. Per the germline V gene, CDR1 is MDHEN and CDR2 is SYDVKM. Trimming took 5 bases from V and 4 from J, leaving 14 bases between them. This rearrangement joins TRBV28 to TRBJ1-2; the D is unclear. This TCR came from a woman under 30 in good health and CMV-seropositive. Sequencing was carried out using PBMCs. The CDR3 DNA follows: TGTGCCAGCAGTCCCCCCGACGGGTCCTATGGCTACACCTTC. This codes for CASSPPDGSYGYTF.